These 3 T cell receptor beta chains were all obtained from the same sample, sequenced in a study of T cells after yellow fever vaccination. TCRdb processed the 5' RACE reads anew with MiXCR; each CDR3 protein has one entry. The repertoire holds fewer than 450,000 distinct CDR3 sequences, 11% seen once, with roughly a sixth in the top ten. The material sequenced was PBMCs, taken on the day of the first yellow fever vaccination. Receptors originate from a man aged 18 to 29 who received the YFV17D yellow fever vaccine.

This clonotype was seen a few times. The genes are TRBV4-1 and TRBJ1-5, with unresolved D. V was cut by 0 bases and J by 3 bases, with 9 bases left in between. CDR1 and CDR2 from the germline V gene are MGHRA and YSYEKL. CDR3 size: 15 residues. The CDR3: CASSQERSANQPQHF. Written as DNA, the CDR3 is TGCGCCAGCAGCCAAGAAAGGAGTGCCAATCAGCCCCAGCATTTT.

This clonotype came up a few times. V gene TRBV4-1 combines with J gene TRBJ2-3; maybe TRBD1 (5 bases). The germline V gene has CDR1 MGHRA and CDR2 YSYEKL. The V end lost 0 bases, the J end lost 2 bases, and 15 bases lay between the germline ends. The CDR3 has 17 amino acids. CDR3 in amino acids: CASSQDQGLFNTDTQYF. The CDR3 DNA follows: TGCGCCAGCAGCCAAGATCAGGGCCTTTTTAACACAGATACGCAGTATTTT.

The CDR3 sequence: CASSGPGGGENIQYF. The CDR3 DNA is TGCGCCAGCAGCGGACCGGGAGGAGGGGAAAACATTCAGTACTTC. The gene calls are TRBV5-1 and TRBJ2-4; 7 bases align to TRBD2. Trimming cost V 4 bases and J 5 bases; bases outside gene matches: 9. The CDR3 consists of 15 residues. Looked up from germline, CDR1 is SGHRS and CDR2 is YFSETQ.